Listed here is a single T cell receptor (beta chain). This entry is derived from a study of T-cell reconstitution after alpha-beta-depleted transplantation in children. CDR1 is SGDLS, CDR2 YYNGEE, per germline. The CDR3 sequence is 16 residues long. Trimming took 3 bases from V and 2 from J; bases not matched to a gene: 5. Preparation of the TCRbeta library used unique molecular identifiers. From the PCR reads, TCRdb called clonotypes with MiXCR, one entry per CDR3 protein. The top ten hold around 2.5% of the sample, which has around 480,000 distinct CDR3 sequences, approximately 32% seen once. The TCR comes from a human donor who donated a stem cell graft to a child with aplastic anemia. The material sequenced was PBMCs from the stem cell graft donor, taken from the stem cell graft. The chain uses TRBV9 and TRBJ2-6, with 7 bases identical to TRBD2. This CDR3 reads CASSAGGGTGANVLTF. The CDR3 DNA reads TGTGCCAGCAGCGCCGGCGGGGGAACTGGGGCCAACGTCCTGACTTTC.